Each of the 32 T cell receptor beta chains below was sequenced from the same sample in a study of post-analysis software for immune sequencing data. The study, taken as a whole, reports: In patients, about five TRBV segments were more frequent than in controls, with TRBV5-6, TRBV5-1 and TRBV20-1 among them.

These receptors have no identified antigens. cDNA libraries of TCR beta carried unique molecular identifiers. Via MiXCR, TCRdb re-called the PCR reads, giving one row per CDR3 protein. Counted here are more than 450,000 distinct CDR3 sequences, around 47% occurring once; the ten biggest clones make up 1.5% to 2%. The sequencing input was blood. These receptor sequences come from a girl between 5 and 17 years old with multiple sclerosis.

This clonotype was recorded a few times. V usage is TRBV10-3 and J usage is TRBJ1-2; 10 bases agree with TRBD1. This CDR3 comprises 14 residues. J lost 5 bases, V lost 10 bases, and 10 bases had no gene match. Per the germline V gene, CDR1 is ENHRY and CDR2 is SYGVKD. In nucleotides, the CDR3 is TGTGCCAGTAAGACAAGACAGGGGGCTTATGGCTACACCTTC. This gives the protein CASKTRQGAYGYTF.

This clonotype was seen a few times. This chain joins TRBV7-9 and TRBJ2-5; D gene ambiguous. CDR1 and CDR2 (germline): SEHNR, FQNEAQ (reference sequence). The CDR3 sequence is 13 residues long. Trimming pared 2 bases from V and 4 bases from J, leaving 8 bases between. CDR3 bases: TGTGCCAGCAGCTTACGGGCCCCAGAGACCCAGTACTTC. This sequence encodes CASSLRAPETQYF. The whole variable domain, filled in from reference TRBV7-9 and TRBJ2-5, reads DTGVSQNPRHKITKRGQNVTFRCDPISEHNRLYWYRQTLGQGPEFLTYFQNEAQLEKSRLLSDRFSAERPKGSFSTLEIQRTEQGDSAMYLCASSLRAPETQYFGPGTRLLVL.

The chain carries TRBV3-1 and TRBJ1-2; no definite D call. The CDR3 is 15 amino acids. V lost 0 bases and J lost 5, with 13 bases in between. CDR1 and CDR2 from the germline V gene are LGHDT and YNNKEL (reference sequence). For the CDR3, the DNA is TGTGCCAGCAGCCAAGAAGGAGTGATAAATTATGGCTACACCTTC. It codes for CASSQEGVINYGYTF.

The V call is TRBV12-3 or TRBV12-4, the J call TRBJ2-7; TRBD2 aligns across 8 bases. V lost 7 bases to trimming and J lost 1 base; unmatched junction nucleotides: 9. The CDR3 is 15 residues long. CDR3 protein: CASTEGTSGSYEQYF. Written as DNA, the CDR3 is TGTGCCAGCACCGAGGGCACTAGCGGATCCTACGAGCAGTACTTC.

V gene TRBV28 combines with J gene TRBJ2-7; D possibly matches TRBD1 or TRBD2 (6 bases each). The CDR3 extends over 16 amino acids. V was shortened by 0 bases and J by 0 bases, with 12 bases between the two germline ends. Germline assignment: CDR1 MDHEN and CDR2 SYDVKM. The DNA for the CDR3 is TGTGCCAGCAGTTTATGGGGGGGCAGTAGCTCCTACGAGCAGTACTTC. It specifies CASSLWGGSSSYEQYF.

The genes are TRBV20-1 and TRBJ1-1; D is unresolved. V lost 6 bases and J lost 2, with 22 bases in between. The CDR3 consists of 16 residues. The germline V gene encodes CDR1 DFQATT and CDR2 SNEGSKA (reference sequence). CDR3 coding DNA: TGCAGTGCCGCGTTCCGGGCCACCATCCTTAACACTGAAGCTTTCTTT. The encoded protein is CSAAFRATILNTEAFF.

This chain connects TRBV27 to TRBJ1-5; weak D call: TRBD1 (5 bases). CDR3 length: 15 residues. Germline loops: CDR1 MNHEY, CDR2 SMNVEV (reference sequence). Trimming removed 5 bases at V and 4 bases at J, with 15 bases between. This CDR3 reads CASSPYGGGNQPQHF. The CDR3 coding sequence is TGTGCCAGCAGTCCCTACGGGGGGGGGAATCAGCCCCAGCATTTT.

The genes are TRBV5-1 and TRBJ2-5, with 9 bases matching TRBD1. CDR1 is SGHRS, CDR2 YFSETQ, per germline. This CDR3 is 15 amino acids long. Trimming removed 1 base from V and 3 bases from J; junction bases left unmatched: 4. The CDR3 DNA is TGCGCCAGCAGCTTGACAGGGGGCACCAAAGAGACCCAGTACTTC. Its protein is CASSLTGGTKETQYF.

The chain links TRBV12-3 or TRBV12-4 to TRBJ2-1; 7 nucleotides line up with TRBD2. This CDR3 contains 12 residues. With 9 bases clipped from V and 8 bases from J, the junction kept 7 bases outside the gene matches. The CDR3 loop reads CASKSGIHEQFF. In nucleotides, the CDR3 is TGTGCCAGTAAGAGCGGGATCCATGAGCAGTTCTTC.

This chain connects TRBV10-3 to TRBJ1-5; no clear D. V dropped 5 bases and J dropped 1 base, with 6 bases sitting between them. CDR3 length: 13 amino acids. The germline V gene encodes CDR1 ENHRY and CDR2 SYGVKD. CDR3 residues: CAISQESNQPQHF. The CDR3 DNA is TGTGCCATCAGTCAGGAGAGCAATCAGCCCCAGCATTTT.

The chain recombines TRBV4-2 with TRBJ2-4; 8 bases match TRBD2. The DNA end is a closer match to TRBJ2-7, so the J assignment may be wrong. Germline values: CDR1 LGHNA, CDR2 YNFKEQ. The CDR3 sequence is 15 residues long. CDR3 sequence reads: CASSLQAGERYEQYF. The CDR3 DNA sequence: TGTGCCAGCAGCCTACAAGCGGGAGAAAGGTACGAGCAGTACTTC.

This clonotype was recorded at least ten times. This sequence joins TRBV5-1 and TRBJ2-3, with 11 bases matching TRBD2. Germline V gene lookup returns CDR1 SGHRS and CDR2 YFSETQ. This CDR3 has 14 residues. The V and J ends lost 7 bases and 6 bases, in that order; junction bases with no gene match: 7. The CDR3 DNA reads as TGCGCCAGCGTAACTAGCGGGAGTCCTGATACGCAGTATTTT. Amino acids: CASVTSGSPDTQYF.

This clonotype was detected a few times. The CDR3 DNA sequence: TGTGCCAGCAGAGGTCCGGGACTAGCAAATGAGCAGTACTTC. Its protein product is CASRGPGLANEQYF. V gene TRBV7-8 combines with J gene TRBJ2-5, with 9 bases lining up with TRBD2. Trimming cost V 6 bases and J 11 bases; bases outside gene matches: 13. Germline V gene data show CDR1 as SGHVS and CDR2 as FQNEAQ. The length of the CDR3 is 14 residues. The full variable domain, with the rest looked up from reference TRBV7-8 and TRBJ2-5, is GAGVSQSPRYKVAKRGQDVALRCDPISGHVSLFWYQQALGQGPEFLTYFQNEAQLDKSGLPSDRFFAERPEGSVSTLKIQRTQQEDSAVYLCASRGPGLANEQYFGPGTRLLVL.

The chain couples TRBV29-1 to TRBJ1-2, with TRBD1 identical over 11 bases. V shed 4 bases and J 5 bases; nucleotides not matched to a gene: 9. Germline CDR1 reads SQVTM; CDR2 reads ANQGSEA. This CDR3 spans 15 amino acids. The CDR3 region has the DNA TGCAGCGTTGCCCGGACAGGGGGCAGGGGGTATGGCTACACCTTC. Translation: CSVARTGGRGYGYTF.

The genes are TRBV6-5 and TRBJ2-5; TRBD1 might be the D (5 bases). The V end was cut by 0 bases, the J end by 5 bases, with 10 bases between. Germline-derived CDR1 and CDR2 are MNHEY and SVGAGI. The CDR3 runs to 14 residues. The CDR3 reads CASSYSGSGETQYF. Here the CDR3 DNA reads TGTGCCAGCAGTTACTCTGGGTCAGGGGAGACCCAGTACTTC.

As DNA, the CDR3 is TGTGCCAGCAGCCCCCGAACAGACGCTAACTATGGCTACACCTTC. This translates into CASSPRTDANYGYTF. V gene TRBV4-2 combines with J gene TRBJ1-2; no clear D gene. CDR3 length: 15 amino acids. Trimming cost V 4 bases and J 0 bases, with 12 bases left between them. Germline V gene lookup returns CDR1 LGHNA and CDR2 YNFKEQ.

The rearrangement joins TRBV5-1 to TRBJ2-7; D possibly corresponds to TRBD2 (6 bases). The V gene's germline CDR1 is SGHRS and CDR2 YFSETQ. The CDR3 runs 14 residues. Trimming pared 0 bases from V and 6 bases from J, leaving 13 bases between. In DNA form, the CDR3 reads TGCGCCAGCAGCTTGGCCGGCGGAGGGCCCGAGCAGTACTTC. This codes for CASSLAGGGPEQYF.

This clonotype has just one count. V and J are TRBV20-1 and TRBJ2-2; the match to TRBD2 covers 8 bases. This CDR3 comprises 15 residues. The germline V gene encodes CDR1 DFQATT and CDR2 SNEGSKA (reference sequence). V lost 6 bases and J lost 4; bases outside the gene matches: 10. Written as DNA, the CDR3 is TGCAGTGCCGAGCGGGCGGGGGGCGGCACCGGGGAGCTGTTTTTT. It encodes CSAERAGGGTGELFF.

CDR3 protein: CASSAGMEQPQHF. The CDR3 region has the DNA TGCGCCAGCAGTGCAGGGATGGAACAGCCCCAGCATTTT. V is TRBV5-1 and J is TRBJ1-5, with D possibly matching TRBD1 (5 bases). V gave up 5 bases and J gave up 7 bases, with 13 bases separating them. The CDR3 loop spans 13 amino acids. CDR1 and CDR2 (germline): SGHRS, YFSETQ.

This chain joins TRBV29-1 and TRBJ2-7; D unresolved. There are 13 residues in the CDR3. Germline assignment: CDR1 SQVTM and CDR2 ANQGSEA. V gave up 4 bases and J gave up 2 bases, with 12 bases separating them. DNA of the CDR3: TGCAGCGTTGGGGCAGGCCTCACCTACGAGCAGTACTTC. Protein sequence: CSVGAGLTYEQYF.

CDR3 residues: CATGVSNEQFF. For the CDR3, the DNA is TGTGCCACGGGCGTTTCCAATGAGCAGTTCTTC. The chain uses TRBV10-3 and TRBJ2-1; D is undetermined. Looked up from germline, CDR1 is ENHRY and CDR2 is SYGVKD. The CDR3 is made up of 11 amino acids. With 10 bases removed from V and 6 bases from J, the gap between germline ends came to 10 bases.

As regards this clonotype: A junction boundary mismatches the germline segment, possibly from a read error. The chain recombines TRBV20-1 with TRBJ2-1; possible D gene TRBD2, 6 bases. CDR1 is DFQATT, CDR2 SNEGSKA, per germline (reference sequence). This CDR3 region has 18 residues. The DNA for the CDR3 is TGCAGTGCTGGAGAGGGAGGCGGTTCCTACCTCTCCTACAATGAGCAGTTCTTC. Its translation: CSAGEGGGSYLSYNEQFF.

Only a few counts were recorded for this clonotype. Written as DNA, the CDR3 is TGTGCCAGCAGCGAGGAACCGGGACTAGTTGGAGATACGCAGTATTTT. Protein sequence: CASSEEPGLVGDTQYF. This chain connects TRBV4-2 to TRBJ2-3; TRBD2 matches 8 bases. V lost 5 bases and J lost 5; bases outside the gene matches: 12. CDR1 and CDR2 (germline): LGHNA, YNFKEQ. The CDR3 spans 16 residues.

The chain couples TRBV20-1 to TRBJ1-4; D is possibly TRBD1 (6 bases). Trimming removed 6 bases from V and 4 bases from J, with 15 bases in between. CDR3 length equals 14 residues. Germline CDR1 and CDR2: DFQATT and SNEGSKA (reference sequence). CDR3 bases: TGCAGTGCCATACCTCAGGGGAGTAATGAAAAACTGTTTTTT. This codes for CSAIPQGSNEKLFF.

This chain uses TRBV12-3 or TRBV12-4 with TRBJ1-6; possible D gene TRBD1, 5 bases. V was pared by 6 bases and J by 9 bases, with 15 bases between. This CDR3 is 14 amino acids long. CDR3 sequence reads: CASSTDKGSSPLHF. CDR3 coding DNA: TGTGCCAGCAGCACGGACAAAGGAAGTTCACCCCTCCACTTT.

This rearrangement joins TRBV29-1 to TRBJ2-3; the D is unclear. This CDR3 comprises 11 residues. CDR1 is SQVTM and CDR2 is ANQGSEA in the germline V gene. Deletions cut 4 bases from V and 5 bases from J, with 7 bases between. The CDR3 loop reads CSVGPGDTQYF. DNA for the CDR3: TGCAGCGTTGGGCCCGGAGATACGCAGTATTTT.

This clonotype was seen a few times. This chain connects TRBV5-1 to TRBJ2-5; D uncertain. The CDR3 has 13 residues. V dropped 7 bases and J dropped 2 bases, with 12 bases sitting between them. Germline assignment: CDR1 SGHRS and CDR2 YFSETQ. The CDR3 bases are TGCGCCAGCGCCCGAGGTGGACAAGAGACCCAGTACTTC. It yields the protein CASARGGQETQYF.

This clonotype was counted only a few times. The V call is TRBV19, the J call TRBJ2-1, with 9 bases matching TRBD1. The trim removed 3 bases at V and 6 bases at J, leaving 9 bases unmatched. CDR3 length: 16 residues. Germline CDR1 and CDR2: LNHDA and SQIVND (reference sequence). This CDR3 is CASSIPPGQGLNEQFF. As DNA, the CDR3 is TGTGCCAGTAGTATTCCACCGGGACAGGGTCTCAATGAGCAGTTCTTC.

CDR3: CSAISSRSSYEQYF. The DNA for the CDR3 is TGCAGTGCTATCTCTAGCCGGAGCTCCTACGAGCAGTACTTC. V usage is TRBV20-1 and J usage is TRBJ2-7, with D maybe TRBD2 (5 bases). Germline CDR1 DFQATT, CDR2 SNEGSKA (reference sequence). The V end lost 4 bases, the J end lost 0 bases, and 13 bases lay between the germline ends. The CDR3 has 14 amino acids.

This clonotype has just a few counts. The V call is TRBV7-9, the J call TRBJ2-1; D is perhaps TRBD1 or TRBD2 (5 bases each). The J call is in doubt because the DNA end fits TRBJ2-7 better. Germline loops: CDR1 SEHNR, CDR2 FQNEAQ (reference sequence). CDR3 size: 14 residues. CDR3 protein: CASSRARDPHEQYF. The CDR3 coding sequence is TGTGCCAGCAGCCGGGCCAGGGACCCCCACGAGCAGTACTTC.

The chain uses TRBV4-1 and TRBJ1-2, with TRBD1 as a possible D gene (5 bases). Trimming took off 1 base at V and 8 bases at J, with 26 bases between the two ends. This CDR3 spans 18 amino acids. Germline V gene lookup returns CDR1 MGHRA and CDR2 YSYEKL. DNA of the CDR3: TGCGCCAGCAGCCAAGTTAAACAGTACGGGTGGGCTCGGGACGGCTACACCTTC. Translation: CASSQVKQYGWARDGYTF.

This clonotype came up a few times. The chain couples TRBV28 to TRBJ1-2; weak D call: TRBD1 (5 bases). V was clipped by 10 bases and J by 7 bases, with 13 bases between them. The CDR3 is made up of 11 amino acids. Germline CDR1 and CDR2: MDHEN and SYDVKM. In DNA form, the CDR3 reads TGTGCCACCAAGACGGGGGGTGGCTACACCTTC. It yields the protein CATKTGGGYTF.